The rows below give T cell receptor beta chains drawn from one sample of a study of early T cells in non-severe SARS-CoV-2 infection. A single record per CDR3 protein comes from TCRdb applying MiXCR to the 5' RACE reads. The sample lists 80,000 to 100,000 distinct CDR3 sequences, approximately 14% occurring once. Sequencing used whole blood. These receptors were taken from an adult who was a healthcare worker with PCR-confirmed SARS-CoV-2 infection or an uninfected control (not recorded which). CDR3s include the opening cysteine and the closing phenylalanine or tryptophan. A D gene is named only where the DNA matches it firmly. Size is omitted from some rows. Given values are once, few, many or a class for expanded clones.

D gene | J gene | clone size | V gene | CDR3 length | CDR3 DNA | CDR3 protein
TRBD2 | TRBJ2-1 | few | TRBV12-3/TRBV12-4 | 17 | TGTGCCAGCAGTCCGACTAGCGGGGGGGCCTTGTACAATGAGCAGTTCTTC | CASSPTSGGALYNEQFF
TRBD1 | TRBJ2-7 | few | TRBV7-2 | 12 | TGTGCCAGCAGCACCCGACAGGGCCTCCTCGAATTC | CASSTRQGLLEF
TRBD1 | TRBJ1-2 | few | TRBV5-3 | 16 | TGTGCCAGAAGCCTGAGCCACCGGGACAGGGGCTATGGCTACACCTTC | CARSLSHRDRGYGYTF
- | TRBJ1-1 | many | TRBV28 | 12 | TGTGCCAGCAGTTCCTCCCGTCCAGCGGCTTTCTTT | CASSSSRPAAFF
- | TRBJ1-1 | many | TRBV7-8 | 13 | TGTGCCAGCAGCCTACTACTTGGCACTGAAGCTTTCTTT | CASSLLLGTEAFF
TRBD1 | TRBJ1-1 | - | TRBV28 | 14 | TGTGCCAGCAGGGGGGACAGGGGCGGCACTGAAGCTTTCTTT | CASRGDRGGTEAFF
- | TRBJ2-7 | - | TRBV20-1 | 13 | TGCAGTGCTAGAACACCTAGCTCCTACGAGCAGTACTTC | CSARTPSSYEQYF
TRBD1 | TRBJ1-1 | many | TRBV11-1 | 14 | TGTGCCAGCAGCCAGGACAGGGTGGGAACTGAAGCTTTCTTT | CASSQDRVGTEAFF
TRBD2 | TRBJ2-3 | many | TRBV20-1 | 14 | TGCAGTGCCGGGACTAGCGGGATTACAGATACGCAGTATTTT | CSAGTSGITDTQYF
- | TRBJ2-3 | - | TRBV7-2 | 15 | TGTGCCAGCAGCTGGAGTCCCCCCGGGGGAGATACGCAGTATTTT | CASSWSPPGGDTQYF
- | TRBJ1-1 | many | TRBV10-3 | 14 | TGTGCCATCCGGGGGGAGGCAGGGTCGACTGAAGCTTTCTTT | CAIRGEAGSTEAFF
- | TRBJ2-6 | - | TRBV3-1 | 15 | TGTGCCAGCAGCCTACGACAGGATGGGGCCAACGTCCTGACTTTC | CASSLRQDGANVLTF
- | TRBJ2-2 | - | TRBV10-1 | 14 | TGCGCCAGCACGAGGGGCCTCGGGACCGGGGAGCTGTTTTTT | CASTRGLGTGELFF
TRBD1 | TRBJ2-3 | many | TRBV5-1 | 14 | TGCGCCAGCAGCTTGATCAGGGGGCAAGATACGCAGTATTTT | CASSLIRGQDTQYF
- | TRBJ2-6 | few | TRBV5-4 | 18 | TGTGCCAGCAACCCGGGGGGCCCGAACCTCTCTGGGGCCAACGTCCTGACTTTC | CASNPGGPNLSGANVLTF
- | TRBJ2-3 | few | TRBV7-6 | 16 | TGTGCCAGCAGCCGACGTCTGACATTCAGCACAGATACGCAGTATTTT | CASSRRLTFSTDTQYF
- | TRBJ1-1 | - | TRBV20-1 | 14 | TGCAGTGCTAGAAGGGTCAGGGCGCACACTGAAGCTTTCTTT | CSARRVRAHTEAFF
- | TRBJ2-7 | - | TRBV11-2 | 16 | TGTGCCAGCAGCTTAGAGGGGCCCGTGAGCTCCTACGAGCAGTACTTC | CASSLEGPVSSYEQYF
- | TRBJ1-6 | many | TRBV5-4 | 15 | TGTGCCAGCAGCTTGGAAGGCAGCTATAATTCACCCCTCCACTTT | CASSLEGSYNSPLHF
- | TRBJ1-1 | - | TRBV20-1 | 15 | TGCAGTGCTAGAGGGCGGATCAGTGTCGAGAGTGAAGCTTTCTTT | CSARGRISVESEAFF
TRBD1 | TRBJ2-7 | - | TRBV10-1 | 14 | TGCGCCAGCAGTGACCCGGGACAGTCCTACGAGCAGTACTTC | CASSDPGQSYEQYF
- | TRBJ1-1 | - | TRBV9 | 16 | TGTGCCAGCAGCGGGGGGCGCGTCCGCATGAACACTGAAGCTTTCTTT | CASSGGRVRMNTEAFF
- | TRBJ2-7 | many | TRBV7-2 | 13 | TGTGCCAGCAGCTTAGAACTGCGGGGAGAGCAGTACTTC | CASSLELRGEQYF
TRBD1 | TRBJ1-4 | few | TRBV7-9 | 14 | TGTGCCAGCAGCTTAGCACAGGGGAGTGAAAAACTGTTTTTT | CASSLAQGSEKLFF
- | TRBJ1-1 | - | TRBV6-2/TRBV6-3 | 14 | TGTGCCAGCAGTTACGGTTGGGGGAGGACTGAAGCTTTCTTT | CASSYGWGRTEAFF